The entry below gives a single T cell receptor beta chain sequence along with its context. RNA transcripts were the source from which TCR beta CDR3 regions were amplified. The workflow started with a first-round RT-PCR run with HTBI primers and then moved on to a second-round multiplex PCR. TCRdb processed the multiplex PCR reads anew with MiXCR; each CDR3 protein has one entry. The sample includes about 400,000 distinct CDR3 sequences, approximately 20% of them seen just once. This record belongs to a study of Graves' ophthalmopathy and Graves' hyperthyroidism. The CDR3 totals 14 residues. Deletions cut 6 bases from V and 10 bases from J, with 19 bases between. The V gene's germline CDR1 is DFQATT and CDR2 SNEGSKA (reference sequence).

The rearrangement links TRBV20-1 to TRBJ1-6, with D uncertain. Sequencing used peripheral blood. The receptor comes from a woman aged 18-29 years with Graves' ophthalmopathy. CDR3 in amino acids: CSAPQWGVGSPLHF. CDR3 DNA: TGCAGTGCCCCGCAGTGGGGAGTAGGATCACCCCTCCACTTT.